The clone carrying this T cell receptor (beta chain) showed up just a few times. V was cut by 3 bases and J by 4 bases, with 12 bases left in between. Germline V gene sequence: CDR1 SNHLY, CDR2 FYNNEI. The CDR3 extends over 14 amino acids. The entry originates in a study of blood T cell repertoires in COVID-19. Across the study: Nucleic acid was either cDNA or gDNA, and it came from T cells, B-cell-depleted T cells, or PBMCs.

Some clones are missing from TCRdb's copy, which holds only in-frame ones; the method was immunoSEQ multiplex PCR. The data show over 100,000 clones, with 55% to 75% seen just once and approximately 1.9% held by the top ten. The origin of this receptor is a woman in her 70s with acute or convalescent COVID-19. Sequencing was carried out using peripheral blood. This sequence joins TRBV2 and TRBJ1-2; D is possibly TRBD1 (5 bases). This CDR3 is CASSDETESYGYTF. For the CDR3, the DNA is TGTGCCAGCAGTGACGAGACAGAGTCCTATGGCTACACCTTC.